This T cell receptor (beta chain) appears in the sequencing data of a study of OX40 agonist ivuxolimab in advanced cancers. Turning to the study itself: In three patients, partial responses were observed, one with hepatocellular carcinoma and two with cutaneous melanoma. Whole-study findings and limits: Average numbers of expanded clones were greater in CD8+ T cells than in CD4+.

Note on this clone: What it binds is unknown.

The repertoire was sequenced with immunoSEQ multiplex PCR; TCRdb's copy has only in-frame clones and lacks some. The sample has about 12,000 clones, around 80% seen once. The V gene end was trimmed by 6 bases and the J gene end by 9 bases; junction bases not matched to a gene: 13. This CDR3 is 15 amino acids long. The germline CDR1 and CDR2 sequences are SGHTA and FQGTGA. Patients were excluded for autoimmune disease history or systemic immunosuppression. The clonotype was recovered from an adult with an advanced solid tumor such as melanoma, head and neck, liver or kidney cancer. Sequencing was performed on CD4+ or CD8+ T cells sorted from blood, taken in a trial of the OX40 agonist ivuxolimab. V and J are TRBV7-3 and TRBJ2-1; 8 nucleotides align to TRBD1. CDR3 nucleotide sequence: TGTGCCAGCAGTTCTGGGGACAGGCCTTCGGGTGAGCAGTTCTTC. Residues: CASSSGDRPSGEQFF.